Listed here is a single T cell receptor beta chain. The antigen remains unidentified. This specimen belongs to a study of T cell responses to AZD1222 COVID-19 vaccine. General observations from the study: Reportedly, nearly half of unique spike TCRs recognized epitopes outside B.1.351/B.1.1.7 mutations. CD4 TCRs covered the whole spike, strongest at regions 160-218 and 743-854.

Here immunoSEQ multiplex PCR was the method, and the copy in TCRdb shows in-frame clones only, minus some. The repertoire holds 150,000 to 200,000 clones, with about 90% as singletons. Unmatched junction bases numbered 13, after V lost 6 bases and J lost 2 bases. The CDR3 contains 16 residues. Germline loops: CDR1 MDHEN, CDR2 SYDVKM. This sequence originates from an adult who received the AZD1222 COVID-19 vaccine. The chain links TRBV28 to TRBJ2-7, with 7 bases matching TRBD2. The source was peripheral blood, collected 28 days after the second AZD1222 dose. CDR3 sequence: CASSWIGEGVTYEQYF. The CDR3 DNA is TGTGCCAGCAGCTGGATAGGGGAGGGAGTTACCTACGAGCAGTACTTC.